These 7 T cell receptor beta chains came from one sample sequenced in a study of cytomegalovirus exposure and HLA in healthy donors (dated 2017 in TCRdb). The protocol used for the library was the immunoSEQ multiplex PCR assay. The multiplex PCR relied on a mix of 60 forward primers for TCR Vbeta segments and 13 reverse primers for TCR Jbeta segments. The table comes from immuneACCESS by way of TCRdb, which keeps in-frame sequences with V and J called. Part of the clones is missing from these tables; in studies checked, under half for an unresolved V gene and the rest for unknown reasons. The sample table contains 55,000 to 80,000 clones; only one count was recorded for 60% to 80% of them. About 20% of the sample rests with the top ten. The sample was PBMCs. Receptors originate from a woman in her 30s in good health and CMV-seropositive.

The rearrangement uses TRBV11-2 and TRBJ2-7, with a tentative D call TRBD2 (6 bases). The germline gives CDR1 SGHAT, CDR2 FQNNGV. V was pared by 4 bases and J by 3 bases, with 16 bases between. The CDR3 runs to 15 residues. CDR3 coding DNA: TGTGCCAGCAGCTCTAGCGCCACCCCGAACTACGAGCAGTACTTC. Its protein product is CASSSSATPNYEQYF.

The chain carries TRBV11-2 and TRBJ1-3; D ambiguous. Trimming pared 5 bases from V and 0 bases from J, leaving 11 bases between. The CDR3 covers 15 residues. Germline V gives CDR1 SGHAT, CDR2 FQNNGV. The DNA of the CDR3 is TGTGCCAGCAGCGTCACAGCCTACTCTGGAAACACCATATATTTT. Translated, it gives CASSVTAYSGNTIYF.

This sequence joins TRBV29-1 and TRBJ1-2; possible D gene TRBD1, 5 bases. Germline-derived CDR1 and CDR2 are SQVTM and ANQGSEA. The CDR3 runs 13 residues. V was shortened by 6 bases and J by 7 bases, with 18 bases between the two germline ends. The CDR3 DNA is TGCAGCGTGCGGGGGAAGGAGGGAGGTGGCTACACCTTC. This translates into CSVRGKEGGGYTF.

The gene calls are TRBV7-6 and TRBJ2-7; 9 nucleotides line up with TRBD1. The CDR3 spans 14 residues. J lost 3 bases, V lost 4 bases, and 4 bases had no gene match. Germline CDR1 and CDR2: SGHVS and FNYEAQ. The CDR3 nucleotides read TGTGCCAGCAGCTCCGGGACAGGGTACTACGAGCAGTACTTC. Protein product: CASSSGTGYYEQYF.

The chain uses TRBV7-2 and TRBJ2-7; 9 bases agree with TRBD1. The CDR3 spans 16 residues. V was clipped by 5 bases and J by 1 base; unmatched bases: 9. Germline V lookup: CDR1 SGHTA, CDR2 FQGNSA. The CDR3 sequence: CASSPHSGTGSYEQYF. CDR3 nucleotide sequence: TGTGCCAGCAGCCCTCATTCCGGGACAGGGTCCTACGAGCAGTACTTC. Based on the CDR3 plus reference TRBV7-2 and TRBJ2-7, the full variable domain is GAGVSQSPSNKVTEKGKDVELRCDPISGHTALYWYRQSLGQGLEFLIYFQGNSAPDKSGLPSDRFSAERTGGSVSTLTIQRTQQEDSAVYLCASSPHSGTGSYEQYFGPGTRLTVT.

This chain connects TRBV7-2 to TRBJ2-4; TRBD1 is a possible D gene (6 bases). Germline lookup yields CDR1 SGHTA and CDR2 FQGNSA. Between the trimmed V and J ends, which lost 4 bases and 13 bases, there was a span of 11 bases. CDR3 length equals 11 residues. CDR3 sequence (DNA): TGTGCCAGCAGCTCCGGACAGCGGCAGTACTTC. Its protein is CASSSGQRQYF.

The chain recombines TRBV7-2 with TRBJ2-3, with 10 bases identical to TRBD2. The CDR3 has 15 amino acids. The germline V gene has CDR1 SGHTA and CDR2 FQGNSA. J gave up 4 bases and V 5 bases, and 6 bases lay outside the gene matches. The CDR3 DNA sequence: TGTGCCAGCAGCGTGCTAGCGGGAGTTGCAGATACGCAGTATTTT. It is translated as CASSVLAGVADTQYF.